These 7 T cell receptor beta chains were sequenced from one sample in a study of T cell responses to AZD1222 COVID-19 vaccine. Method: immunoSEQ multiplex PCR; TCRdb's copy keeps in-frame clones and lacks some. The table records around 130,000 clones, about 94% of them present only once. The specimen was peripheral blood, collected on day 0 of AZD1222 vaccination. The receptors stem from an adult in good health.

This chain uses TRBV7-6 with TRBJ2-5; D may be TRBD1 (6 bases). V dropped 2 bases and J dropped 4 bases, with 17 bases sitting between them. Germline assignment: CDR1 SGHVS and CDR2 FNYEAQ. The CDR3 is 16 residues long. The CDR3 DNA is TGTGCCAGCAGCTTATGGCTGGTGGGGGCGGGAGAGACCCAGTACTTC. This sequence encodes CASSLWLVGAGETQYF.

The rearrangement links TRBV6-5 to TRBJ2-1, with D unresolved. The germline CDR1 and CDR2 sequences are MNHEY and SVGAGI. There are 13 residues in the CDR3. The V end lost 2 bases, the J end lost 4 bases, and 6 bases lay between the germline ends. The CDR3 region is CASSYGNYNEQFF. Here the CDR3 DNA reads TGTGCCAGCAGTTACGGGAATTACAATGAGCAGTTCTTC.

This chain uses TRBV6-1 with TRBJ2-2; D remains ambiguous. Germline CDR1 is MNHNS and CDR2 is SASEGT. This CDR3 spans 14 amino acids. The V end lost 1 base, the J end lost 7 bases, and 10 bases lay between the germline ends. The CDR3 spells CASSEDDHDGELFF. In DNA, the CDR3 is TGTGCCAGCAGTGAAGATGATCATGACGGGGAGCTGTTTTTT.

V gene TRBV10-3 combines with J gene TRBJ2-1, with D possibly being TRBD2 (6 bases). Trimming cost V 7 bases and J 5 bases, with 21 bases left between them. The CDR3 is 16 residues long. CDR1 is ENHRY, CDR2 SYGVKD, per germline. This CDR3 reads CAIMPDWGRENNEQFF. The CDR3 bases are TGTGCCATCATGCCCGATTGGGGACGGGAGAACAATGAGCAGTTCTTC.

The chain uses TRBV7-8 and TRBJ2-1, with D perhaps matching TRBD2 (5 bases). Germline V gene lookup returns CDR1 SGHVS and CDR2 FQNEAQ. V gave up 0 bases and J gave up 7 bases, with 10 bases separating them. The CDR3 sequence is 14 residues long. The CDR3 DNA follows: TGTGCCAGCAGCTTAGCGGGCACTAGTAATGAGCAGTTCTTC. Encoded protein: CASSLAGTSNEQFF.

This rearrangement joins TRBV30 to TRBJ1-2; D ambiguous. CDR1 and CDR2 (germline): GTSNPN, SVGIG (reference sequence). This CDR3 spans 11 amino acids. Trimming left V 0 bases short and J 4 bases short, with 3 bases between. CDR3 coding DNA: TGTGCCTGGAGTGTGGGCTATGGCTACACCTTC. It is translated as CAWSVGYGYTF.

The chain is built from TRBV2 and TRBJ2-2; D remains ambiguous. Germline V gene data show CDR1 as SNHLY and CDR2 as FYNNEI. The CDR3 consists of 14 residues. V lost 1 base and J lost 6, with 9 bases in between. Written as DNA, the CDR3 is TGTGCCAGCAGTGAAGAAGCTGGGGCCGGGGAGCTGTTTTTT. Translating it yields CASSEEAGAGELFF. Using reference TRBV2 and TRBJ2-2 for the parts outside the CDR3, the full variable domain is EPEVTQTPSHQVTQMGQEVILRCVPISNHLYFYWYRQILGQKVEFLVSFYNNEISEKSEIFDDQFSVERPDGSNFTLKIRSTKLEDSAMYFCASSEEAGAGELFFGEGSRLTVL.